Listed below are T cell receptor beta chains from one sample, sequenced in a study of blood T cell repertoires in COVID-19. Clones were sequenced by immunoSEQ multiplex PCR, and TCRdb holds only the in-frame ones, with some missing. The sample shows about 170,000 clones, 89% of them seen only once. Material: PBMCs or T cells enriched from blood (not recorded which). The receptors were gathered from a woman aged 18-29 years who had recovered from COVID-19. Both conserved end residues are part of each CDR3. The order of the fields is V gene, J gene, D gene, clone size, CDR3 protein, CDR3 DNA. The D gene is left open where the match is weak. Clone size appears in some rows only: once, few, many, or a class for an expanded clone.

>TRBV28|TRBJ2-1|.|.
CASTYNGGAYNEQFF
TGTGCCAGCACCTATAACGGGGGAGCCTACAATGAGCAGTTCTTC
>TRBV28|TRBJ2-3|.|.
CASSLSGLAKSTDTQYF
TGTGCCAGCAGTTTATCGGGCCTAGCGAAAAGCACAGATACGCAGTATTTT
>TRBV29-1|TRBJ1-4|TRBD1|.
CSVGQSTNEKLFF
TGCAGCGTGGGACAGTCAACTAATGAAAAACTGTTTTTT
>TRBV18|TRBJ1-2|TRBD1|.
CASSPGRYRGVGYTF
TGTGCCAGCTCACCAGGAAGATACAGGGGGGTTGGCTACACCTTC
>TRBV27|TRBJ2-5|.|.
CASSYRQGRETQYF
TGTGCCAGCAGCTATCGGCAGGGCCGAGAGACCCAGTACTTC
>TRBV15|TRBJ2-5|.|.
CATSREGEETQYF
TGTGCCACCAGCAGAGAAGGGGAAGAGACCCAGTACTTC
>TRBV18|TRBJ2-7|TRBD2|.
CASSPGSGRSYEQYF
TGTGCCAGCTCACCAGGTAGCGGGAGAAGCTACGAGCAGTACTTC
>TRBV19|TRBJ2-1|.|.
CASSNRQDYNTGEQFF
TGTGCCAGTAGTAACCGACAGGATTACAATACAGGGGAGCAGTTCTTC
>TRBV7-2|TRBJ1-2|TRBD1|few
CASSPTGYGRGYTF
TGTGCCAGCAGCCCGACAGGGTACGGGCGTGGCTACACCTTC
>TRBV3-1/TRBV3-2|TRBJ2-1|TRBD1|.
CASSQEGQGAANEQFF
TGTGCCAGCAGCCAAGAGGGACAGGGGGCGGCCAATGAGCAGTTCTTC
>TRBV7-9|TRBJ2-7|TRBD2|.
CASSPLPGLAGGNSYEQYF
TGTGCCAGCAGTCCTTTACCGGGACTAGCGGGAGGTAACTCCTACGAGCAGTACTTC
>TRBV30|TRBJ2-7|TRBD1|.
CAWSLLTGGRQYF
TGTGCCTGGAGTCTATTGACAGGGGGGCGGCAGTACTTC
>TRBV7-8|TRBJ2-3|TRBD1|.
CASSWARRTGGGGDTQYF
TGTGCCAGCAGCTGGGCCCGACGGACAGGGGGAGGAGGAGATACGCAGTATTTT
>TRBV24-1|TRBJ2-1|TRBD2|.
CATSPGLASYNEQFF
TGTGCCACGTCCCCCGGACTAGCGTCCTACAATGAGCAGTTCTTC
>TRBV10-3|TRBJ2-5|TRBD1|.
CAISDGQGGETQYF
TGTGCCATCAGTGATGGACAGGGGGGAGAGACCCAGTACTTC
>TRBV6-4|TRBJ2-3|TRBD1|.
CASSEAPATGVSTDTQYF
TGTGCCAGCAGTGAGGCACCCGCGACAGGGGTAAGCACAGATACGCAGTATTTT
>TRBV20-1|TRBJ2-7|.|.
CSASTHRSVEQYF
TGCAGTGCTAGTACCCACAGGAGCGTGGAGCAGTACTTC
>TRBV3-1/TRBV3-2|TRBJ2-1|TRBD2|.
CASSLTSGSHNEQFF
TGTGCCAGCAGCCTCACTAGCGGGAGCCACAATGAGCAGTTCTTC
>TRBV7-2|TRBJ2-7|.|.
CASSQYRLSSYEQYF
TGTGCCAGCAGCCAATACAGGTTATCCTCCTACGAGCAGTACTTC
>TRBV4-1|TRBJ2-7|TRBD1|.
CASSPHPGTGGYEQYF
TGCGCCAGCAGCCCCCACCCCGGGACAGGGGGCTACGAGCAGTACTTC
>TRBV11-2|TRBJ2-1|TRBD1|.
CASSYNRGSYNEQFF
TGTGCCAGCAGCTATAACAGGGGTTCCTACAATGAGCAGTTCTTC
>TRBV7-9|TRBJ1-1|.|.
CASSHAGLSEAFF
TGTGCCAGCAGTCATGCAGGGCTTTCTGAAGCTTTCTTT
>TRBV5-1|TRBJ1-2|.|.
CASSREWAASNYGYTF
TGCGCCAGCAGCCGTGAGTGGGCAGCTTCTAACTATGGCTACACCTTC
>TRBV24-1|TRBJ2-7|TRBD1|once
CATSEVFRDRGNEQYF
TGTGCCACCAGTGAAGTATTCCGGGACAGGGGAAACGAGCAGTACTTC
>TRBV19|TRBJ2-5|TRBD2|.
CASSNWVTSPQETQYF
TGTGCCAGTAGTAATTGGGTGACTAGCCCCCAAGAGACCCAGTACTTC
>TRBV28|TRBJ2-1|TRBD2|.
CASSDSSGRAVGEQFF
TGTGCCAGCAGTGACAGTAGCGGGAGGGCCGTCGGTGAGCAGTTCTTC
>TRBV5-8|TRBJ2-3|.|.
CASSLDRTPSTDTQYF
TGTGCCAGCAGCCTAGACAGGACACCTAGCACAGATACGCAGTATTTT
>TRBV7-9|TRBJ2-6|.|.
CASSLVSSGANVLTF
TGTGCCAGCAGCTTAGTGAGTTCGGGGGCCAACGTCCTGACTTTC
>TRBV27|TRBJ2-1|TRBD2|once
CASSPTRTSTYNEQFF
TGTGCCAGCAGTCCCACCCGGACTAGCACCTACAATGAGCAGTTCTTC